The clone carrying this T cell receptor (beta chain) was recorded many times. The CDR3 sequence is 14 residues long. Germline V lookup: CDR1 MNHNS, CDR2 SASEGT. V was pared by 8 bases and J by 5 bases, with 9 bases of the junction left unmatched. This sample was taken from a study of Graves' ophthalmopathy and Graves' hyperthyroidism. Amplifying from RNA transcripts, the study obtained TCR beta CDR3 regions. Amplification began with first-round RT-PCR using HTBI primers, then second-round multiplex PCR was performed. TCRdb reanalysed the multiplex PCR reads using MiXCR and keeps one entry per CDR3 protein. The sample contains about 400,000 distinct CDR3 sequences, more than 20% of which appear only once.

Sequencing was done on a sample of peripheral blood. The origin of this receptor is a young woman with stable Graves' hyperthyroidism. The chain has TRBV6-1 and TRBJ2-5; 9 bases agree with TRBD1. CDR3 residues: CASSRDRVAETQYF. The CDR3 region has the DNA TGTGCCAGCTCTAGGGACAGGGTGGCGGAGACCCAGTACTTC.